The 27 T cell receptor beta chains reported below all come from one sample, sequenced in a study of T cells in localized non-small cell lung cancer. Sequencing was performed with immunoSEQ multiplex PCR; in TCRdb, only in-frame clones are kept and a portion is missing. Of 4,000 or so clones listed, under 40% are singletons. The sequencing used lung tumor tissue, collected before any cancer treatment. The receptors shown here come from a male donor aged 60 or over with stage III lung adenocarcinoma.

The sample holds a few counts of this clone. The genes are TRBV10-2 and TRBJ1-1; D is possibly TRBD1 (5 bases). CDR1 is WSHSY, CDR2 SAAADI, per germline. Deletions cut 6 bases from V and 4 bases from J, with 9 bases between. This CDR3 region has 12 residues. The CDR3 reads CASSREGTEAFF. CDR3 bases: TGCGCCAGCAGCAGGGAAGGCACTGAAGCTTTCTTT.

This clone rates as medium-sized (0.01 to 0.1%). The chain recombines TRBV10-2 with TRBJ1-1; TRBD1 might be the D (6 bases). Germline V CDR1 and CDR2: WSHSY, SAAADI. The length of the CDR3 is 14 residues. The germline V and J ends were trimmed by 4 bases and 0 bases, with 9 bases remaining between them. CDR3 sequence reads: CASSANRVNTEAFF. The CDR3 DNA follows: TGCGCCAGCAGTGCGAACAGGGTGAACACTGAAGCTTTCTTT.

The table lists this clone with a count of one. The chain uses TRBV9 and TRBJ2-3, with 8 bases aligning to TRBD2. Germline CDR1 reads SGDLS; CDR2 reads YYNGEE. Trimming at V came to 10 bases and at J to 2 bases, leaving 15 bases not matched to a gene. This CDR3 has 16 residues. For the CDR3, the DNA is TGTGCCGCCCGGGAGGGGCCGACCAGATCCACAGATACGCAGTATTTT. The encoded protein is CAAREGPTRSTDTQYF.

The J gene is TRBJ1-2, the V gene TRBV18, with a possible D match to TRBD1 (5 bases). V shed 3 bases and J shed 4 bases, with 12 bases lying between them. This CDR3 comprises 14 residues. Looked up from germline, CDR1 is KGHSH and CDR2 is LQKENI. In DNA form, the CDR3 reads TGTGCCAGCTCACCCGGGGGAGAGGCCTATGGCTACACCTTC. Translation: CASSPGGEAYGYTF.

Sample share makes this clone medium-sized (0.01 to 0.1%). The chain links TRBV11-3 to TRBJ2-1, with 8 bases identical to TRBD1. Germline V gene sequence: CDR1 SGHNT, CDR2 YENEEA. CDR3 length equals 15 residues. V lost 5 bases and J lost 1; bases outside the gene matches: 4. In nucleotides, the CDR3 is TGTGCCAGCAGCCCGGGACAGGTGTCCTACAATGAGCAGTTCTTC. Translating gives CASSPGQVSYNEQFF.

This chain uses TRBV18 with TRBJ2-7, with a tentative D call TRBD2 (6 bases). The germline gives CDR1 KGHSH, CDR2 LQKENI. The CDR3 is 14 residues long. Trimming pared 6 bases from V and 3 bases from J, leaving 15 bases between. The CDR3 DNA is TGTGCCAGCTCTGGACTAAGCGACTTCTACGAGCAGTACTTC. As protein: CASSGLSDFYEQYF.

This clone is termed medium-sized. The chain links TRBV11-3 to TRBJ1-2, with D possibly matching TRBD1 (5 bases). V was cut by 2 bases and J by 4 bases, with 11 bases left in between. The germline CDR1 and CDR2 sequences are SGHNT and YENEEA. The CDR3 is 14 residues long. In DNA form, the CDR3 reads TGTGCCAGCAGCTTACCCGGGACTGCCTATGGCTACACCTTC. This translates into CASSLPGTAYGYTF.

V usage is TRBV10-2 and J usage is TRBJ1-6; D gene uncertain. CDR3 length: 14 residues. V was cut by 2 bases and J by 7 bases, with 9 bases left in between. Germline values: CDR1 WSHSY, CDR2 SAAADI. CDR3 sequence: CASSEDHMNSPLHF. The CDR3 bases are TGCGCCAGCAGTGAGGACCACATGAATTCACCCCTCCACTTT.

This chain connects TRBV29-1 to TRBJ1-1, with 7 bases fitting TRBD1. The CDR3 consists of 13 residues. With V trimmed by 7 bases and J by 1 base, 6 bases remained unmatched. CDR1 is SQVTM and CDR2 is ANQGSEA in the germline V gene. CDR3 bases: TGCAGCGGTAACAGGGGAGGGAACACTGAAGCTTTCTTT. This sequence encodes CSGNRGGNTEAFF.

CDR3 residues: CAWTSTYGGRNEKLFF. The CDR3 nucleotides are TGTGCCTGGACCTCCACCTACGGGGGGAGAAATGAAAAACTGTTTTTT. The chain has TRBV30 and TRBJ1-4, with D maybe TRBD1 (5 bases). CDR3 length: 16 amino acids. Germline CDR1 reads GTSNPN; CDR2 reads SVGIG (reference sequence). The V end lost 4 bases, the J end lost 5 bases, and 20 bases lay between the germline ends.

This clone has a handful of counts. For the CDR3, the DNA is TGTGCCACCAGCAGAGATAGTGGTTGGAGGGATGATCGATCCTCTGGAAACACCATATATTTT. It translates to CATSRDSGWRDDRSSGNTIYF. V is TRBV15 and J is TRBJ1-3; D gene ambiguous. Trimming shortened V by 0 bases and J by 0 bases, and 24 bases separated the two germline ends. Germline CDR1 reads LNHNV; CDR2 reads YYDKDF (reference sequence). The CDR3 is 21 amino acids.

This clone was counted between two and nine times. The CDR3 is CASSYSGGVTDTQYF. The CDR3 nucleotides are TGTGCCAGCAGCTATAGCGGGGGGGTCACAGATACGCAGTATTTT. The chain employs TRBV9 and TRBJ2-3, with 11 bases matching TRBD2. The CDR3 is 15 residues long. Trimming cost V 4 bases and J 2 bases; bases outside gene matches: 3. Germline V CDR1 and CDR2: SGDLS, YYNGEE.

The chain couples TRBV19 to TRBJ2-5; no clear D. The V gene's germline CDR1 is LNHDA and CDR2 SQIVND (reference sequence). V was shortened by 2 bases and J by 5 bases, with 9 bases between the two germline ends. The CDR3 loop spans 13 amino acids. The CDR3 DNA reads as TGTGCCAGTAGTATAATTTATCGGGAGACCCAGTACTTC. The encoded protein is CASSIIYRETQYF.

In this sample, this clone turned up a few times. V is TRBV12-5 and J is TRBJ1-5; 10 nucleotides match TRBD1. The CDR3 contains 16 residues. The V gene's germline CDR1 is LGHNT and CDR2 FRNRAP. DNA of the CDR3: TGTGCCAGCATCTATGGGACAGGGGATAGCAATCAGCCCCAGCATTTT. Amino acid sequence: CASIYGTGDSNQPQHF.

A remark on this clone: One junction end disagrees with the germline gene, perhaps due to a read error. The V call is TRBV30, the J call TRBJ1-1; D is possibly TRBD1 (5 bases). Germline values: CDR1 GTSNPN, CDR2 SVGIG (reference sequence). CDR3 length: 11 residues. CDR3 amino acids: CAWSEGVYVSF. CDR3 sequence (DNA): TGTGCCTGGAGTGAAGGGGTATACGTTTCTTTT.

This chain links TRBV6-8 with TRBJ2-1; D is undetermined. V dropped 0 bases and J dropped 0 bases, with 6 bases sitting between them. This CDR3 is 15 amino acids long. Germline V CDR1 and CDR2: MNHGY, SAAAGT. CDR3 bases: TGTGCCAGCAGTTACTCTAGTAGCTCCTACAATGAGCAGTTCTTC. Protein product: CASSYSSSSYNEQFF.

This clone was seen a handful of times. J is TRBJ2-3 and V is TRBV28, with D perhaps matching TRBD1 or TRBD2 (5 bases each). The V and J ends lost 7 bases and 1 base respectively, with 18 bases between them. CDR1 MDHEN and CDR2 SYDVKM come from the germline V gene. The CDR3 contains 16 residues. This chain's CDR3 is CASTTPPGRGTDTQYF. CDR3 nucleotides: TGTGCCAGCACTACCCCCCCGGGGCGAGGCACAGATACGCAGTATTTT.

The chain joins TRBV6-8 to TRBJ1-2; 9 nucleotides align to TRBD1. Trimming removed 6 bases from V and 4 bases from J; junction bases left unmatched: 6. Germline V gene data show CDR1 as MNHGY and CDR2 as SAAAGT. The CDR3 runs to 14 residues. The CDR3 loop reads CASRRGQGIYGYTF. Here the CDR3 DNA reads TGTGCCAGCAGACGGGGACAGGGAATCTATGGCTACACCTTC.

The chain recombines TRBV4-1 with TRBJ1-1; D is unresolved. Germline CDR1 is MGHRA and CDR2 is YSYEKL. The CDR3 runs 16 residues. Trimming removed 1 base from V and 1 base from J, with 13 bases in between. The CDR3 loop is CASSQALNIENTEAFF. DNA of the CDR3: TGCGCCAGCAGCCAAGCCCTGAACATAGAGAACACTGAAGCTTTCTTT.

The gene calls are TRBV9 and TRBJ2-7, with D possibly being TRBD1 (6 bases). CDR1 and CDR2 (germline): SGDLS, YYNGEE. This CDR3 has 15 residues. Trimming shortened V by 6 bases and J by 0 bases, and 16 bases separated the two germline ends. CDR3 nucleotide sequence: TGTGCCAGCAAACATGGGGGCCTTAGCTCCTACGAGCAGTACTTC. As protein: CASKHGGLSSYEQYF.

CDR3 sequence (DNA): TGTGCCAGCAGTTTAAGTGGGGGGGACAATGAGCAGTTCTTC. Protein product: CASSLSGGDNEQFF. The chain has TRBV6-8 and TRBJ2-1, with 7 bases lining up with TRBD2. The germline gives CDR1 MNHGY, CDR2 SAAAGT. Trimming at V came to 4 bases and at J to 5 bases, leaving 5 bases not matched to a gene. This CDR3 has 14 amino acids.

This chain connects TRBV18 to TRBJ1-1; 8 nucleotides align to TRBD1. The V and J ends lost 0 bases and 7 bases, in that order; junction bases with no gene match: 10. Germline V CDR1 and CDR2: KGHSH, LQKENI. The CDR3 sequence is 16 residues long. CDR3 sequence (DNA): TGTGCCAGCTCACCACCCCGGGACAGGCCTATTCGTGAAGCTTTCTTT. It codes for CASSPPRDRPIREAFF.

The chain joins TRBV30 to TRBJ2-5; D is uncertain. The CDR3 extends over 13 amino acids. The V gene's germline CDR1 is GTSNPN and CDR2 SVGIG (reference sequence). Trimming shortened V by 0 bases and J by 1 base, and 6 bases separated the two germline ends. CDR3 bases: TGTGCCTGGAGTGTAATGGTCCAAGAGACCCAGTACTTC. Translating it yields CAWSVMVQETQYF.

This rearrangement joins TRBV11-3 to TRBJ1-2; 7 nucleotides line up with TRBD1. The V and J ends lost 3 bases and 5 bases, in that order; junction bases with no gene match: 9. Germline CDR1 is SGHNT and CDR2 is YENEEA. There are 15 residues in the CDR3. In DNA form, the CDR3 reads TGTGCCAGCAGCTTGCACAGGGGAGCTAGGTATGGCTACACCTTC. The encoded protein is CASSLHRGARYGYTF.

The CDR3 loop reads CSVDTPGSNQPQHF. DNA of the CDR3: TGCAGCGTTGATACCCCAGGGTCCAATCAGCCCCAGCATTTT. The J gene is TRBJ1-5, the V gene TRBV29-1; tentative D call: TRBD1 (5 bases). The CDR3 covers 14 residues. Germline V gene lookup returns CDR1 SQVTM and CDR2 ANQGSEA. V lost 3 bases and J lost 3, with 12 bases in between.

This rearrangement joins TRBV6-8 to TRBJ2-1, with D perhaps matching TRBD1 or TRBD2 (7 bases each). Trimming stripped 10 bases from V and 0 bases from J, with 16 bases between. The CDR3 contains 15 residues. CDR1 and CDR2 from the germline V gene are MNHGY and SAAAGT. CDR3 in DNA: TGTGCCATCAGGGGGGGGAGAGGCTCCTACAATGAGCAGTTCTTC. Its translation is CAIRGGRGSYNEQFF.

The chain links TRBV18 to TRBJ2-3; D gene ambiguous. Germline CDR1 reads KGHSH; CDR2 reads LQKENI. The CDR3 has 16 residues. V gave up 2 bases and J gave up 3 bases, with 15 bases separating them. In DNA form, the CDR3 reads TGTGCCAGCTCACCAGAAACTACCAGTCCAACAGATACGCAGTATTTT. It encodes CASSPETTSPTDTQYF.